A selection of T cell receptor beta chains follows, all from one sample in a study of blood T cells in healthy people across ages. TCRdb fed the 5' RACE reads into MiXCR, producing one record per CDR3 protein. The table records over 600,000 distinct CDR3 sequences, approximately 60% of them present only once. Material for sequencing was blood. The receptors were gathered from a middle-aged man in good health. Both conserved end residues are trimmed from each CDR3.

ASSLWDDNQPQH	TRBV7-9
ASSGRGGVDQETQY	TRBV28
ASSLFGSHTQY	TRBV7-2
ASSPYLEGYNEQF	TRBV28
ASSFGPGGAGSENIQY	TRBV28
ASWPDWRSETQY	TRBV27
AGSLGQGANYGQF	TRBV5-1
SVEKTDSSYEQY	TRBV29-1
ASSPLSGGITNYGYT	TRBV28
SVEPGRTEQY	TRBV29-1
ASSPPLSTTGEKLF	TRBV7-8
ASSLSQTTPGGYT	TRBV5-1
ASSLNQQYEQY	TRBV7-7
ASSSLAGVVYEQY	TRBV28
AISRQETNYGYT	TRBV10-3
ASTTAYEQY	TRBV6-5
ASSSLGQNYGYT	TRBV5-1
SALGDSQAHEQY	TRBV20-1
ASSKGGRETQY	TRBV21-1